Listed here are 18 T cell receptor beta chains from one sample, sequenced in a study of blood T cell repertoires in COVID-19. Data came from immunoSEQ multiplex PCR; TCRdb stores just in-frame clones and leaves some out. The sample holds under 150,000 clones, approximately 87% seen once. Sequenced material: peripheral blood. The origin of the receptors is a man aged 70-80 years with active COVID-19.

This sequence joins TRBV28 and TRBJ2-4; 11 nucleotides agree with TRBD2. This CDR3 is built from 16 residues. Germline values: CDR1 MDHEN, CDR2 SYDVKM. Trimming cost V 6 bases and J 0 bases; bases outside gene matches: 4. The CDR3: CASSGLAGVAKNIQYF. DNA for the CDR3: TGTGCCAGCAGCGGACTAGCGGGCGTAGCCAAAAACATTCAGTACTTC. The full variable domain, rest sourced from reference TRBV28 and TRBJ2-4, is DVKVTQSSRYLVKRTGEKVFLECVQDMDHENMFWYRQDPGLGLRLIYFSYDVKMKEKGDIPEGYSVSREKKERFSLILESASTNQTSMYLCASSGLAGVAKNIQYFGAGTRLSVL.

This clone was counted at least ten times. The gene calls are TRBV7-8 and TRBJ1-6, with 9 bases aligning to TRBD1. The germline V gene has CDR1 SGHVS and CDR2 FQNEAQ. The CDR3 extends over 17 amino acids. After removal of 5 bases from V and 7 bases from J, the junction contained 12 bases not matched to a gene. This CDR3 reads CASSTTGSQGANSPLHF. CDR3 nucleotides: TGTGCCAGCAGCACAACTGGGTCACAGGGGGCGAATTCACCCCTCCACTTT.

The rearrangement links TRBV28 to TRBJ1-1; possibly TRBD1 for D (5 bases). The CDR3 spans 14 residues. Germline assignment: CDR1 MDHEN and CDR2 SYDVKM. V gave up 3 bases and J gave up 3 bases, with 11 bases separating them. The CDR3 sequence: CASSFGGTYTEAFF. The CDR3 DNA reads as TGTGCCAGCAGTTTTGGGGGGACTTACACTGAAGCTTTCTTT. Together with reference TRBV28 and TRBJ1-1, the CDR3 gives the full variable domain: DVKVTQSSRYLVKRTGEKVFLECVQDMDHENMFWYRQDPGLGLRLIYFSYDVKMKEKGDIPEGYSVSREKKERFSLILESASTNQTSMYLCASSFGGTYTEAFFGQGTRLTVV.

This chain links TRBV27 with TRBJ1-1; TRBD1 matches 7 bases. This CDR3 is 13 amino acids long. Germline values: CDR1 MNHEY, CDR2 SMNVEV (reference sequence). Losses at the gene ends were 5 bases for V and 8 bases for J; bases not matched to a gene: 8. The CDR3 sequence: CASSPWTGTEAFF. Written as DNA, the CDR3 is TGTGCCAGCAGTCCCTGGACAGGTACAGAAGCTTTCTTT.

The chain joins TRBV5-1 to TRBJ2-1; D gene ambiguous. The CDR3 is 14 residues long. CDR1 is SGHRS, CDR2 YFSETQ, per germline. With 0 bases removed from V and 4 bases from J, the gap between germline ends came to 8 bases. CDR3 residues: CASSLEQQYNEQFF. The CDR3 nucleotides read TGCGCCAGCAGCTTGGAACAGCAATACAATGAGCAGTTCTTC.

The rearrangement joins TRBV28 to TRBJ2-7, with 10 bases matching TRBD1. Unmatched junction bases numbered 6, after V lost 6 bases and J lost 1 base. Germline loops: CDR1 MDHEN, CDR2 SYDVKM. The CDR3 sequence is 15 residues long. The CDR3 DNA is TGTGCCAGCAGCCCCGGGACAGGGGTTTCCTACGAGCAGTACTTC. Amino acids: CASSPGTGVSYEQYF.

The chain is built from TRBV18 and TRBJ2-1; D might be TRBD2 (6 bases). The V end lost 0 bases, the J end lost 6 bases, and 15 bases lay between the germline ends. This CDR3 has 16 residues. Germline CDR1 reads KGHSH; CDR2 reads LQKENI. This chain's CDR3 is CASSPPPTRRGNEQFF. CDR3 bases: TGTGCCAGCTCACCACCCCCGACTAGGAGGGGCAATGAGCAGTTCTTC.

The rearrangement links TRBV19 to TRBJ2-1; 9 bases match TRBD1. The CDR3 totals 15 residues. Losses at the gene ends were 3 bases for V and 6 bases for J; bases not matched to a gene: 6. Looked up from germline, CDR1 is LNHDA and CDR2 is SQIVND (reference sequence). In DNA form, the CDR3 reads TGTGCCAGTAGTATCGGGGACAGGGTTTTCAATGAGCAGTTCTTC. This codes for CASSIGDRVFNEQFF.

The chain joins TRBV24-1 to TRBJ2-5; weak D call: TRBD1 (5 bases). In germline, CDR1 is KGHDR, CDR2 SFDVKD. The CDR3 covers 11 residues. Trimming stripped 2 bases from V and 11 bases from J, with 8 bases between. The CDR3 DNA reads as TGTGCCACCAGTGATTATTCAGGGCAGTACTTC. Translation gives CATSDYSGQYF.

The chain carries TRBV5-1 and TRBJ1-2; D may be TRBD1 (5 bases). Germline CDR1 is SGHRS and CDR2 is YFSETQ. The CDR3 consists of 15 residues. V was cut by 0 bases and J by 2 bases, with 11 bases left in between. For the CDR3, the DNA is TGCGCCAGCAGCTTGGCCGCGGGGGGAAACTATGGCTACACCTTC. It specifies CASSLAAGGNYGYTF.

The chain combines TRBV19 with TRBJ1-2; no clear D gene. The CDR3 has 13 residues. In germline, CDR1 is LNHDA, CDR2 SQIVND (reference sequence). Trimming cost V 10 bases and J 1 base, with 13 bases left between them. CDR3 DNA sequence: TGTGCCACCTCGACTGGTTTTAACTATGGCTACACCTTC. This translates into CATSTGFNYGYTF. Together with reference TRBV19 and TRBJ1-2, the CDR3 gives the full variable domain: DGGITQSPKYLFRKEGQNVTLSCEQNLNHDAMYWYRQDPGQGLRLIYYSQIVNDFQKGDIAEGYSVSREKKESFPLTVTSAQKNPTAFYLCATSTGFNYGYTFGSGTRLTVV.

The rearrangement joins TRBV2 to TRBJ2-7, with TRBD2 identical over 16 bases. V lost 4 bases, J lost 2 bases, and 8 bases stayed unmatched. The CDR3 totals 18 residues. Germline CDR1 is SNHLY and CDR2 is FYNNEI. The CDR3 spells CASSVDIGTSGRAYEQYF. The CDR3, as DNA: TGTGCCAGCAGTGTCGACATAGGGACTAGCGGGAGGGCCTACGAGCAGTACTTC.

The CDR3 sequence is CASSSFEGTQYF. CDR3 DNA sequence: TGTGCCAGCAGTTCCTTCGAGGGGACCCAGTACTTC. The chain uses TRBV6-5 and TRBJ2-5; TRBD2 might be the D (5 bases). Trimming took 4 bases from V and 7 from J, leaving 10 bases between them. Germline V lookup: CDR1 MNHEY, CDR2 SVGAGI. CDR3 size: 12 residues.

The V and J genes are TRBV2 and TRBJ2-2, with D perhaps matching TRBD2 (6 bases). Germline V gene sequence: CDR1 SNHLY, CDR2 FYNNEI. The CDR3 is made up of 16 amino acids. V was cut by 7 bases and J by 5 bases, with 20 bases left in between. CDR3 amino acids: CASTKEGTQRTGELFF. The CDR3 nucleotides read TGTGCCAGCACCAAGGAGGGGACCCAGAGGACCGGGGAGCTGTTTTTT.

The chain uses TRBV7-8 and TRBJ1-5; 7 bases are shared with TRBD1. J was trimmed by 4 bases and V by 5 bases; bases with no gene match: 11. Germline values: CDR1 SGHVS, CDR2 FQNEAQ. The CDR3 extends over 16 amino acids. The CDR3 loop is CASSKTDRAGNQPQHF. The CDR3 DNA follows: TGTGCCAGCAGCAAGACCGACAGGGCGGGAAATCAGCCCCAGCATTTT.

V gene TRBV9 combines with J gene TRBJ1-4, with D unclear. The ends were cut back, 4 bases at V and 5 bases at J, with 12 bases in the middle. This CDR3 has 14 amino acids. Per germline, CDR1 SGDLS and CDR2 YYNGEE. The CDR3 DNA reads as TGTGCCAGCAGCCGTAATCCGGGGAATGAAAAACTGTTTTTT. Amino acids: CASSRNPGNEKLFF.

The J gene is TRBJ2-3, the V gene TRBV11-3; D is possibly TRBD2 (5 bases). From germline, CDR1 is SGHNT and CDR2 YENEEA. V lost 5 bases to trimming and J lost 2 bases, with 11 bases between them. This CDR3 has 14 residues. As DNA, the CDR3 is TGTGCCAGCAGCCCGTCCGGGAACACAGATACGCAGTATTTT. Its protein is CASSPSGNTDTQYF.

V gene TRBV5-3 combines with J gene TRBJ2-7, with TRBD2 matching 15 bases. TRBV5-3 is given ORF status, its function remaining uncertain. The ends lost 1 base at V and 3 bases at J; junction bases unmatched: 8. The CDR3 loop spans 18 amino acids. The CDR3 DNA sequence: TGTGCCAGAAGCTTGTTGGGACTAGCGGGAGGCCCATTCTACGAGCAGTACTTC. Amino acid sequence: CARSLLGLAGGPFYEQYF.